This is a list of T cell receptor beta chains from one sample in a study of T cell changes during pregnancy in multiple sclerosis. Method: immunoSEQ multiplex PCR; TCRdb's copy keeps in-frame clones and lacks some. Of 20,000 to 25,000 clones listed, around 93% are singletons. The material sequenced was CD8+ T cells from peripheral blood mononuclear cells, taken in the third trimester of pregnancy. These TCRs come from a female donor with multiple sclerosis, enrolled in a pregnancy study. The CDR3 runs from the conserved cysteine through the conserved F or W. D genes are given only for firm matches. Not every row has a clone size; where given, it reads once, few, many or a size class.

CASSNGRGWGNQPQHF TGTGCCAGCAGCAATGGGAGGGGTTGGGGAAATCAGCCCCAGCATTTT TRBV21-1 - - TRBJ1-5
CASSGQNNSPLHF TGTGCCAGCAGTGGACAAAATAATTCACCCCTCCACTTT TRBV2 - - TRBJ1-6
CASSAAPSSYEQYF TGTGCCAGCAGTGCCGCACCCAGCTCCTACGAGCAGTACTTC TRBV27 - - TRBJ2-7
CASSRTPTGRMDTGELFF TGTGCCAGCAGTCGAACTCCGACAGGGAGAATGGACACCGGGGAGCTGTTTTTT TRBV27 - TRBD1 TRBJ2-2
CASSFPAGVYGEQFF TGTGCCAGCAGCTTTCCCGCGGGAGTCTATGGTGAGCAGTTCTTC TRBV7-9 - TRBD2 TRBJ2-1
CASSGNRDRETYEQYF TGTGCCAGCAGCGGGAACCGGGACAGAGAAACCTACGAGCAGTACTTC TRBV9 once TRBD1 TRBJ2-7
CASSVSFGGRGDNEQFF TGTGCCAGCAGTGTCTCTTTTGGCGGGAGAGGGGACAATGAGCAGTTCTTC TRBV25-1 - TRBD2 TRBJ2-1
CASSLRGRAEPVVTQLF TGTGCCAGCAGCTTGCGGGGGCGAGCGGAACCCGTAGTCACACAGCTCTTC TRBV7-2 once - TRBJ2-1
CASTGQGDEKLFF TGTGCCAGCACGGGACAGGGGGATGAAAAACTGTTTTTT TRBV19 - TRBD1 TRBJ1-4
CASSERGMVYEQYF TGTGCCAGCAGTGAGAGAGGGATGGTGTACGAGCAGTACTTC TRBV25-1 - - TRBJ2-7